This entry lists 28 T cell receptor beta chains sequenced from one sample in a study of blood T cell repertoires in COVID-19. Profiled with immunoSEQ multiplex PCR; TCRdb holds only in-frame clones, not every one. Of 100,000 or so clones listed, approximately 92% are singletons. The sample consisted of peripheral blood. Every receptor here comes from a man aged 50 to 59 with active COVID-19.

The CDR3 nucleotides read TGTGCCAGTAGTGGGACTTTCACCGGGGAGCTGTTTTTT. It is translated as CASSGTFTGELFF. The chain combines TRBV19 with TRBJ2-2, with D perhaps matching TRBD2 (6 bases). The ends were cut back, 5 bases at V and 4 bases at J, with 8 bases in the middle. The CDR3 spans 13 residues. Germline assignment: CDR1 LNHDA and CDR2 SQIVND (reference sequence).

The chain is built from TRBV11-3 and TRBJ2-1; 9 nucleotides line up with TRBD2. Germline values: CDR1 SGHNT, CDR2 YENEEA. The CDR3 contains 14 residues. The J segment lost 8 bases and the V segment lost 0 bases, leaving 2 bases of the junction unmatched. This chain's CDR3 is CASSLDGTSYEQFF. The CDR3 DNA reads as TGTGCCAGCAGCTTAGACGGGACTAGCTATGAGCAGTTCTTC.

The chain has TRBV7-3 and TRBJ2-7, with D maybe TRBD1 (5 bases). In germline, CDR1 is SGHTA, CDR2 FQGTGA. V was trimmed by 0 bases and J by 0 bases, leaving 6 bases between them. The CDR3 has 14 amino acids. As DNA, the CDR3 is TGTGCCAGCAGCTTAACGGGGCCCTCCTACGAGCAGTACTTC. This encodes CASSLTGPSYEQYF. Full variable domain (missing parts from reference TRBV7-3 and TRBJ2-7): GAGVSQTPSNKVTEKGKYVELRCDPISGHTALYWYRQSLGQGPEFLIYFQGTGAADDSGLPNDRFFAVRPEGSVSTLKIQRTERGDSAVYLCASSLTGPSYEQYFGPGTRLTVT.

In its sample, this clone was seen once. V and J are TRBV6-1 and TRBJ2-7; 12 nucleotides match TRBD1. V was clipped by 0 bases and J by 2 bases; unmatched bases: 5. The CDR3 length is 17 residues. Looked up from germline, CDR1 is MNHNS and CDR2 is SASEGT. CDR3 sequence: CASSEAPWDRGPYEQYF. Here the CDR3 DNA reads TGTGCCAGCAGTGAAGCGCCATGGGACAGGGGGCCCTACGAGCAGTACTTC.

The rearrangement joins TRBV6-1 to TRBJ2-7; maybe TRBD2 (6 bases). The germline CDR1 and CDR2 sequences are MNHNS and SASEGT. Between the trimmed V and J ends, which lost 3 bases and 3 bases, there was a span of 12 bases. This CDR3 region has 14 residues. The CDR3 sequence: CASSEAGRRYEQYF. CDR3 DNA sequence: TGTGCCAGCAGTGAGGCGGGAAGACGCTACGAGCAGTACTTC.

This chain links TRBV5-1 with TRBJ2-1; 7 nucleotides match TRBD2. Per the germline V gene, CDR1 is SGHRS and CDR2 is YFSETQ. The CDR3 runs to 13 residues. This CDR3 reads CAKPGGGPNEQFF. CDR3 DNA: TGCGCTAAGCCTGGCGGGGGACCCAATGAGCAGTTCTTC.

This clone was picked up a small number of times. The chain has TRBV5-1 and TRBJ1-6, with D tentatively TRBD1 (6 bases). V was trimmed by 5 bases and J by 7 bases, leaving 16 bases between them. The CDR3 has 15 residues. Germline CDR1 and CDR2: SGHRS and YFSETQ. CDR3 sequence (DNA): TGCGCCAGCAGTCCGGGACACTCAGGGAATTCACCCCTCCACTTT. This codes for CASSPGHSGNSPLHF.

V is TRBV28 and J is TRBJ1-5; D not certain. Germline lookup yields CDR1 MDHEN and CDR2 SYDVKM. V gave up 7 bases and J gave up 2 bases, with 15 bases separating them. The CDR3 is 15 amino acids. CDR3 sequence (DNA): TGTGCCAGCATCAAGGAGACTATGGGCAATCAGCCCCAGCATTTT. This translates into CASIKETMGNQPQHF.

The V and J genes are TRBV6-5 and TRBJ1-5; no definite D call. The CDR3 has 14 amino acids. The V end lost 2 bases, the J end lost 2 bases, and 7 bases lay between the germline ends. Looked up from germline, CDR1 is MNHEY and CDR2 is SVGAGI. CDR3 region: CASSYGGGNQPQHF. The CDR3 nucleotides are TGTGCCAGCAGTTACGGCGGGGGCAATCAGCCCCAGCATTTT.

The rearrangement links TRBV28 to TRBJ2-1, with TRBD2 as a possible D gene (6 bases). This CDR3 region has 12 residues. CDR1 is MDHEN and CDR2 is SYDVKM in the germline V gene. Written as DNA, the CDR3 is TGTGCTTCAGGGTGGGCGGGAAATGAGCAGTTCTTC. This gives the protein CASGWAGNEQFF.

The V and J genes are TRBV5-1 and TRBJ2-7; 10 bases are a match to TRBD2. The germline gives CDR1 SGHRS, CDR2 YFSETQ. Trimming removed 3 bases from V and 7 bases from J; junction bases left unmatched: 7. The CDR3 extends over 14 amino acids. The CDR3 DNA is TGCGCCAGCAGCTCATTAGCGGGAGGAGAAGAGCAGTACTTC. This translates into CASSSLAGGEEQYF.

The chain employs TRBV5-6 and TRBJ1-2, with no clear D. Trimming took 0 bases from V and 2 from J, leaving 8 bases between them. There are 14 residues in the CDR3. CDR1 SGHDT and CDR2 YYEEEE come from the germline V gene. This chain's CDR3 is CASSLDEVNYGYTF. DNA of the CDR3: TGTGCCAGCAGCTTGGATGAGGTCAACTATGGCTACACCTTC.

The chain employs TRBV5-8 and TRBJ1-2, with 10 bases fitting TRBD1. The CDR3 extends over 12 amino acids. CDR1 and CDR2 (germline): SGHTS, YDEGEE. V was clipped by 4 bases and J by 8 bases; unmatched bases: 2. The CDR3 loop reads CASSRDRGGYTF. The CDR3, as DNA: TGTGCCAGCAGCCGGGACAGGGGCGGCTACACCTTC.

The chain joins TRBV27 to TRBJ1-2; weak D call: TRBD1 (6 bases). CDR1 MNHEY and CDR2 SMNVEV come from the germline V gene (reference sequence). The V and J ends lost 6 bases and 1 base respectively, with 15 bases between them. The CDR3 extends over 15 amino acids. Written as DNA, the CDR3 is TGTGCCAGCAGAGGGGGGGCTGATGGTAACTATGGCTACACCTTC. It translates to CASRGGADGNYGYTF.

The gene calls are TRBV18 and TRBJ2-5, with a tentative D call TRBD1 (6 bases). V was cut by 3 bases and J by 5 bases, with 13 bases left in between. CDR1 is KGHSH and CDR2 is LQKENI in the germline V gene. This CDR3 has 14 amino acids. The CDR3 is CASSPDRGLETQYF. CDR3 coding DNA: TGTGCCAGCTCACCGGACAGAGGTTTGGAGACCCAGTACTTC.

V gene TRBV29-1 combines with J gene TRBJ1-1; D is ambiguous. The CDR3 runs to 13 residues. V lost 6 bases and J 4 bases, leaving 15 bases between the germline ends. Germline V gives CDR1 SQVTM, CDR2 ANQGSEA. CDR3 amino acids: CSVLLRGGTEAFF. CDR3 sequence (DNA): TGCAGCGTACTTTTACGGGGAGGCACTGAAGCTTTCTTT.

This chain links TRBV19 with TRBJ2-3; D call uncertain. The V end lost 7 bases, the J end lost 3 bases, and 20 bases lay between the germline ends. The V gene's germline CDR1 is LNHDA and CDR2 SQIVND (reference sequence). The CDR3 has 16 residues. The CDR3 coding sequence is TGTGCCAGTATAGGAGAGGCCAACCCTCTGACAGATACGCAGTATTTT. The encoded protein is CASIGEANPLTDTQYF.

This clone was counted once. The rearrangement links TRBV10-2 to TRBJ2-7; TRBD2 matches at 10 bases. V was clipped by 8 bases and J by 2 bases; unmatched bases: 6. Germline loops: CDR1 WSHSY, CDR2 SAAADI. The CDR3 extends over 14 amino acids. The CDR3 region has the DNA TGCGCCAGCCGCACTAGCGGGACCACCTACGAGCAGTACTTC. Protein: CASRTSGTTYEQYF.

CDR3 nucleotide sequence: TGTGCCAGCAGACCAGGGAACTACGAGCAGTACTTC. This sequence encodes CASRPGNYEQYF. This chain joins TRBV2 and TRBJ2-7; possibly TRBD1 for D (5 bases). This CDR3 has 12 residues. Germline CDR1 SNHLY, CDR2 FYNNEI. V dropped 6 bases and J dropped 3 bases, with 9 bases sitting between them.

The chain carries TRBV30 and TRBJ1-5; 7 bases line up with TRBD1. The CDR3 covers 14 residues. Germline trimming cut 0 bases from V and 6 bases from J; bases unmatched to any gene: 5. The germline CDR1 and CDR2 sequences are GTSNPN and SVGIG (reference sequence). This CDR3 is CAWSVPGGSQPQHF. The DNA of the CDR3 is TGTGCCTGGAGTGTACCAGGGGGAAGTCAGCCCCAGCATTTT.

This sequence joins TRBV30 and TRBJ1-3; possible D gene TRBD1, 6 bases. CDR1 and CDR2 (germline): GTSNPN, SVGIG (reference sequence). CDR3 length: 15 residues. Trimming shortened V by 0 bases and J by 2 bases, and 11 bases separated the two germline ends. This chain's CDR3 is CAWSVRGAAGNTIYF. The CDR3, as DNA: TGTGCCTGGAGTGTTCGGGGGGCGGCTGGAAACACCATATATTTT. Full variable domain (remainder filled in from reference TRBV30 and TRBJ1-3): SQTIHQWPATLVQPVGSPLSLECTVEGTSNPNLYWYRQAAGRGLQLLFYSVGIGQISSEVPQNLSASRPQDRQFILSSKKLLLSDSGFYLCAWSVRGAAGNTIYFGEGSWLTVV.

This sequence joins TRBV19 and TRBJ2-6; a weak D match, TRBD1 (6 bases). The CDR3 consists of 15 residues. The germline V gene encodes CDR1 LNHDA and CDR2 SQIVND (reference sequence). V dropped 3 bases and J dropped 2 bases, with 8 bases sitting between them. CDR3 DNA: TGTGCCAGTAGTATCAGGACAGCTGGGGCCAACGTCCTGACTTTC. This gives the protein CASSIRTAGANVLTF.

This clone has a handful of counts. The J gene is TRBJ1-3, the V gene TRBV5-1; 7 bases are a match to TRBD1. This CDR3 is 16 amino acids long. The trim removed 1 base at V and 0 bases at J, leaving 4 bases unmatched. Germline values: CDR1 SGHRS, CDR2 YFSETQ. In DNA, the CDR3 is TGCGCCAGCAGCTTGTCCGGGACAGCCTCTGGAAACACCATATATTTT. Its protein is CASSLSGTASGNTIYF. Filled out from reference TRBV5-1 and TRBJ1-3, the complete variable domain reads KAGVTQTPRYLIKTRGQQVTLSCSPISGHRSVSWYQQTPGQGLQFLFEYFSETQRNKGNFPGRFSGRQFSNSRSEMNVSTLELGDSALYLCASSLSGTASGNTIYFGEGSWLTVV.

The chain employs TRBV29-1 and TRBJ1-2; TRBD1 aligns across 7 bases. CDR3 length: 14 residues. Germline values: CDR1 SQVTM, CDR2 ANQGSEA. V was clipped by 6 bases and J by 4 bases; unmatched bases: 11. CDR3 nucleotides: TGCAGCGTCTATGCACAGGGGCCAAGCTATGGCTACACCTTC. Its translation is CSVYAQGPSYGYTF.

The chain has TRBV7-3 and TRBJ1-6; TRBD1 matches 9 bases. The CDR3 is 14 residues long. The ends lost 5 bases at V and 8 bases at J; junction bases unmatched: 4. Germline loops: CDR1 SGHTA, CDR2 FQGTGA. The CDR3 DNA is TGTGCCAGCAGCACGACAGGGGGTGATTCACCCCTCCACTTT. Protein product: CASSTTGGDSPLHF.

This chain connects TRBV19 to TRBJ2-3; 10 positions agree with TRBD2. The CDR3 has 15 amino acids. Germline lookup yields CDR1 LNHDA and CDR2 SQIVND (reference sequence). The V segment lost 3 bases and the J segment 6 bases; nucleotides outside the gene matches: 6. CDR3 sequence (DNA): TGTGCCAGTAGTATGGCCAGCGGGAGGGCCGATACGCAGTATTTT. Translating it yields CASSMASGRADTQYF.

The chain recombines TRBV11-2 with TRBJ2-7, with 7 bases fitting TRBD1. Germline trimming cut 3 bases from V and 2 bases from J; bases unmatched to any gene: 4. CDR1 and CDR2 (germline): SGHAT, FQNNGV. The CDR3 has 14 residues. The CDR3 region is CASSFAGTAYEQYF. CDR3 sequence (DNA): TGTGCCAGCAGCTTTGCCGGGACAGCCTACGAGCAGTACTTC.

V is TRBV7-8 and J is TRBJ2-1, with a weak D call TRBD1 (5 bases). The V end was cut by 5 bases, the J end by 0 bases, with 11 bases between. In germline, CDR1 is SGHVS, CDR2 FQNEAQ. The CDR3 has 15 residues. DNA for the CDR3: TGTGCCAGCAGCCCTGACAGCCGCTCCTACAATGAGCAGTTCTTC. Its translation is CASSPDSRSYNEQFF.